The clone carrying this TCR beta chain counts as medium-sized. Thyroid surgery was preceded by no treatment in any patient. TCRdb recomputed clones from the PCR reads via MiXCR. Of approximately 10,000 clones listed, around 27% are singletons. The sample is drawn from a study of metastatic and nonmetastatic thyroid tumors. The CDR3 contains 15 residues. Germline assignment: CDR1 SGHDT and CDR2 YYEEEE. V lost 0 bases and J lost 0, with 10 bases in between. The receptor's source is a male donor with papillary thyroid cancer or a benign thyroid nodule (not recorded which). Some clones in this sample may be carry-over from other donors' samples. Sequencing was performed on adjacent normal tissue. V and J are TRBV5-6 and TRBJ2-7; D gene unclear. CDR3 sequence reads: CASSLDSEFSYEQYF. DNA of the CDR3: TGTGCCAGCAGCTTGGACAGCGAATTCTCCTACGAGCAGTACTTC. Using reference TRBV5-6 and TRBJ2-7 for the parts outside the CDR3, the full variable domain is DAGVTQSPTHLIKTRGQQVTLRCSPKSGHDTVSWYQQALGQGPQFIFQYYEEEERQRGNFPDRFSGHQFPNYSSELNVNALLLGDSALYLCASSLDSEFSYEQYFGPGTRLTVT.